The 25 T cell receptor beta chains below come from one sample, sequenced in a study of cytomegalovirus exposure and HLA in healthy donors. 60 Vbeta and 13 Jbeta primers were used in PCR. The protocol was immunoSEQ multiplex PCR, while the TCRdb copy is restricted to in-frame clones and leaves out a portion. Among more than 95,000 clones listed, approximately 82% were seen once. The sequencing input was PBMCs. These TCRs come from a man between 35 and 55 years old in good health and CMV-seropositive.

The V gene is TRBV30, the J gene TRBJ1-2, with D possibly TRBD1 on 5 matching bases. The CDR3 sequence is 14 residues long. CDR1 is GTSNPN and CDR2 is SVGIG in the germline V gene (reference sequence). V was shortened by 0 bases and J by 6 bases, with 14 bases between the two germline ends. The CDR3 DNA sequence: TGTGCCTGGAGTGTACGGGGGGATGGGGATGGCTACACCTTC. It encodes CAWSVRGDGDGYTF. Using reference TRBV30 and TRBJ1-2 for the parts outside the CDR3, the full variable domain is SQTIHQWPATLVQPVGSPLSLECTVEGTSNPNLYWYRQAAGRGLQLLFYSVGIGQISSEVPQNLSASRPQDRQFILSSKKLLLSDSGFYLCAWSVRGDGDGYTFGSGTRLTVV.

The chain carries TRBV6-1 and TRBJ2-6; maybe TRBD2 (5 bases). Trimming pared 9 bases from V and 2 bases from J, leaving 11 bases between. Germline CDR1 and CDR2: MNHNS and SASEGT. The CDR3 is 14 residues long. In DNA form, the CDR3 reads TGTGCCAGTCCCCGGGGTCCTGGGGCCAACGTCCTGACTTTC. Translating gives CASPRGPGANVLTF.

The chain has TRBV18 and TRBJ2-1; 8 bases match TRBD1. CDR3 length: 15 residues. Germline CDR1 and CDR2: KGHSH and LQKENI. The junction had 13 bases not matched to a gene; V was cut back by 6 bases and J by 9 bases. The CDR3, as DNA: TGTGCCAGCTCCCCCGGACAGGGCCTGTTAGGTGAGCAGTTCTTC. Protein sequence: CASSPGQGLLGEQFF. The whole variable domain, filled in from reference TRBV18 and TRBJ2-1, reads NAGVMQNPRHLVRRRGQEARLRCSPMKGHSHVYWYRQLPEEGLKFMVYLQKENIIDESGMPKERFSAEFPKEGPSILRIQQVVRGDSAAYFCASSPGQGLLGEQFFGPGTRLTVL.

This clone came up once. This chain links TRBV9 with TRBJ1-4; a weak D match, TRBD1 (5 bases). Germline V gene data show CDR1 as SGDLS and CDR2 as YYNGEE. The germline V and J ends were trimmed by 4 bases and 3 bases, with 13 bases remaining between them. This CDR3 is 15 amino acids long. This CDR3 is CASSFADSPNEKLFF. In DNA, the CDR3 is TGTGCCAGCAGCTTTGCTGACAGCCCTAATGAAAAACTGTTTTTT.

The chain is built from TRBV27 and TRBJ2-5; 10 nucleotides align to TRBD1. The DNA end is more similar to TRBJ2-7, so the J call may be wrong. Looked up from germline, CDR1 is MNHEY and CDR2 is SMNVEV (reference sequence). CDR3 length equals 15 residues. The CDR3 reads CASSRPGQGAYEQYF. The CDR3 region has the DNA TGTGCCAGCAGCAGGCCCGGACAGGGGGCCTACGAGCAGTACTTC.

V usage is TRBV23-1 and J usage is TRBJ1-6, with 8 bases matching TRBD1. Being an ORF, TRBV23-1 has a function that is uncertain. Trimming took 7 bases from V and 4 from J; bases not matched to a gene: 15. The CDR3 contains 18 residues. CDR3 in DNA: TGCGCCAGCACAAGAGTCAGGGGGCGCACGCATTATAATTCACCCCTCCACTTT. It specifies CASTRVRGRTHYNSPLHF.

The chain links TRBV5-5 to TRBJ1-4; D is perhaps TRBD1 (5 bases). V was trimmed by 0 bases and J by 8 bases, leaving 17 bases between them. Germline assignment: CDR1 SGHKS and CDR2 YYEKEE (reference sequence). The CDR3 sequence is 16 residues long. CDR3 coding DNA: TGTGCCAGCAGCTTGGAAGGGGTAGGCTTAGGCGAAAAACTGTTTTTT. Translating it yields CASSLEGVGLGEKLFF.

The chain joins TRBV6-5 to TRBJ1-2; no clear D. Germline lookup yields CDR1 MNHEY and CDR2 SVGAGI. V was shortened by 6 bases and J by 2 bases, with 7 bases between the two germline ends. CDR3 length: 12 residues. In nucleotides, the CDR3 is TGTGCCAGCAGGGCACACAACTATGGCTACACCTTC. This gives the protein CASRAHNYGYTF.

V and J are TRBV6-6 and TRBJ2-7; TRBD2 might be the D (6 bases). The V end was cut by 6 bases, the J end by 2 bases, with 17 bases between. This CDR3 region has 15 residues. Looked up from germline, CDR1 is MNHNY and CDR2 is SVGAGI (reference sequence). The CDR3 region has the DNA TGTGCCAGCAGGCCTCCCGGGACTCTAACCTACGAGCAGTACTTC. Amino acid sequence: CASRPPGTLTYEQYF.

Many counts were recorded for this clone. The CDR3 region is CASSKDTGDRNQPQHF. CDR3 DNA sequence: TGTGCCAGCAGCAAAGATACAGGGGATCGCAATCAGCCCCAGCATTTT. The chain is built from TRBV5-5 and TRBJ1-5; TRBD1 matches at 7 bases. Germline assignment: CDR1 SGHKS and CDR2 YYEKEE (reference sequence). Losses at the gene ends were 4 bases for V and 2 bases for J; bases not matched to a gene: 9. This CDR3 comprises 16 residues.

The CDR3 nucleotides read TGTGCCAGCAGAGCCCGGGACAGGGGGACTGAAGCTTTCTTT. This translates into CASRARDRGTEAFF. The chain is built from TRBV7-6 and TRBJ1-1; 11 bases agree with TRBD1. Germline lookup yields CDR1 SGHVS and CDR2 FNYEAQ. The CDR3 runs 14 residues. J gave up 5 bases and V 6 bases, and 5 bases lay outside the gene matches.

The chain couples TRBV6-6 to TRBJ1-1, with 7 bases lining up with TRBD1. Unmatched junction bases numbered 7, after V lost 4 bases and J lost 2 bases. The length of the CDR3 is 15 residues. CDR1 is MNHNY and CDR2 is SVGAGI in the germline V gene (reference sequence). The DNA for the CDR3 is TGTGCCAGCAGTTTGGACAGGAACCTCAACACTGAAGCTTTCTTT. It translates to CASSLDRNLNTEAFF.

V gene TRBV30 combines with J gene TRBJ1-1; the match to TRBD1 covers 7 bases. The CDR3 sequence is 12 residues long. J lost 8 bases, V lost 1 base, and 4 bases had no gene match. Germline CDR1 GTSNPN, CDR2 SVGIG (reference sequence). In DNA form, the CDR3 reads TGTGCCTGGAGTGACCGGGACAGAGAAGCTTTCTTT. Protein sequence: CAWSDRDREAFF.

This rearrangement joins TRBV23-1 to TRBJ1-5; D might be TRBD1 (5 bases). TRBV23-1 is filed as an ORF, its function uncertain. CDR3 size: 16 residues. V shed 4 bases and J shed 0 bases, with 13 bases lying between them. DNA of the CDR3: TGCGCCAGCAGTCTTAAGACAGACAATAGCAATCAGCCCCAGCATTTT. The encoded protein is CASSLKTDNSNQPQHF.

The V and J genes are TRBV7-6 and TRBJ2-2; the match to TRBD1 covers 7 bases. The CDR3 runs to 16 residues. Per germline, CDR1 SGHVS and CDR2 FNYEAQ. Germline trimming cut 5 bases from V and 1 base from J; bases unmatched to any gene: 7. The CDR3 nucleotides read TGTGCCAGCAGCCCGCAGACAGGGCGGAACACCGGGGAGCTGTTTTTT. Its translation: CASSPQTGRNTGELFF.

The chain is built from TRBV6-5 and TRBJ2-7; D might be TRBD1 (5 bases). Germline V gives CDR1 MNHEY, CDR2 SVGAGI. The CDR3 sequence is 14 residues long. Trimming took off 1 base at V and 6 bases at J, with 13 bases between the two ends. The CDR3 nucleotides read TGTGCCAGCAGTTACTTACAGGCCCAGTCCGAGCAGTACTTC. As protein: CASSYLQAQSEQYF.

The chain recombines TRBV9 with TRBJ1-1; D may be TRBD1 (6 bases). The CDR3 covers 15 residues. Per the germline V gene, CDR1 is SGDLS and CDR2 is YYNGEE. Trimming took off 2 bases at V and 6 bases at J, with 17 bases between the two ends. The CDR3 loop reads CASSVVPDRSAEAFF. The CDR3 coding sequence is TGTGCCAGCAGCGTCGTCCCTGACAGGTCCGCTGAAGCTTTCTTT.

This clone was picked up a small number of times. V usage is TRBV10-1 and J usage is TRBJ2-1; possible D gene TRBD1, 6 bases. The V end was cut by 6 bases, the J end by 6 bases, with 27 bases between. Germline loops: CDR1 WNHNN, CDR2 SYGVQD (reference sequence). This CDR3 has 18 amino acids. The CDR3 sequence: CASSPPVGGGSRINEQFF. The CDR3 DNA follows: TGCGCCAGCAGCCCCCCCGTTGGTGGGGGCAGCCGAATCAATGAGCAGTTCTTC.

The chain uses TRBV9 and TRBJ2-1; TRBD1 agrees at 9 bases. Germline-derived CDR1 and CDR2 are SGDLS and YYNGEE. V was pared by 3 bases and J by 8 bases, with 12 bases of the junction left unmatched. This CDR3 has 16 residues. The CDR3 nucleotides are TGTGCCAGCAGCGGTAGAGCCTGGGACAGGGCGTATGAGCAGTTCTTC. Its protein is CASSGRAWDRAYEQFF.

This clone was counted between two and nine times. V gene TRBV28 combines with J gene TRBJ1-5, with D possibly matching TRBD1 (6 bases). Germline V CDR1 and CDR2: MDHEN, SYDVKM. V was clipped by 8 bases and J by 6 bases, with 14 bases between them. CDR3 length: 13 residues. DNA for the CDR3: TGTGCCAGCCGCGGGGGCTCGGCTCAGCCCCAGCATTTT. This codes for CASRGGSAQPQHF.

The CDR3: CASSQLDYGYTF. In nucleotides, the CDR3 is TGTGCCAGCAGCCAACTCGACTATGGCTACACCTTC. The chain carries TRBV6-6 and TRBJ1-2, with unresolved D. The V end was cut by 6 bases, the J end by 3 bases, with 8 bases between. CDR1 and CDR2 (germline): MNHNY, SVGAGI (reference sequence). The CDR3 consists of 12 residues.

The gene calls are TRBV21-1 and TRBJ2-5; the table's D call, TRBD2, has no DNA check behind it. With the DNA end fitting TRBJ2-7 better, the J assignment may be wrong. TRBV21-1 is noted as a pseudogene. This CDR3 contains 14 residues. CDR3 nucleotide sequence: TGTGCCAGCAGCAAAGGAGGCCCCTCCTACGAGCAGTACTTC. It encodes CASSKGGPSYEQYF.

This chain connects TRBV30 to TRBJ2-7; D uncertain. The CDR3 is made up of 13 amino acids. Germline CDR1 GTSNPN, CDR2 SVGIG (reference sequence). Trimming left V 2 bases short and J 3 bases short, with 11 bases between. The CDR3 here is CAWSMAPGYEQYF. CDR3 coding DNA: TGTGCCTGGAGTATGGCCCCGGGCTACGAGCAGTACTTC.

The chain joins TRBV7-9 to TRBJ2-7; perhaps TRBD1 as D (5 bases). Trimming took 2 bases from V and 4 from J, leaving 12 bases between them. Germline CDR1 reads SEHNR; CDR2 reads FQNEAQ (reference sequence). The CDR3 has 14 residues. In nucleotides, the CDR3 is TGTGCCAGCAGCTTAATTGCTCCAGGGTACGAGCAGTACTTC. Translation: CASSLIAPGYEQYF.

The chain uses TRBV2 and TRBJ1-5; D remains unclear. Germline V lookup: CDR1 SNHLY, CDR2 FYNNEI. V was cut by 6 bases and J by 0 bases, with 6 bases left in between. The CDR3 is 13 residues long. CDR3 amino acids: CASSADSNQPQHF. The CDR3 coding sequence is TGTGCCAGCAGCGCAGATAGCAATCAGCCCCAGCATTTT.